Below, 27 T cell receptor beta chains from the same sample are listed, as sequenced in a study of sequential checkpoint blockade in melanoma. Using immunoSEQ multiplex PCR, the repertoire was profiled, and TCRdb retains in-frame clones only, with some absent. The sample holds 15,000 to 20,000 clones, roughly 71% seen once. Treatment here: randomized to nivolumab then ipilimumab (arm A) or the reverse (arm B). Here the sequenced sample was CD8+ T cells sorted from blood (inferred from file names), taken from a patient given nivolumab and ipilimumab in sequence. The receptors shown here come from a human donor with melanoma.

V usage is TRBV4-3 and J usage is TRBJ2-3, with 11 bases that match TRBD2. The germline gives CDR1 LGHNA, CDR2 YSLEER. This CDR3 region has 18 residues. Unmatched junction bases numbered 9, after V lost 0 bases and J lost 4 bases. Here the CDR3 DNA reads TGCGCCAGCAGCCAAGAGCCAAGGGCTAGCGGGGGGTCAGATACGCAGTATTTT. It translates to CASSQEPRASGGSDTQYF.

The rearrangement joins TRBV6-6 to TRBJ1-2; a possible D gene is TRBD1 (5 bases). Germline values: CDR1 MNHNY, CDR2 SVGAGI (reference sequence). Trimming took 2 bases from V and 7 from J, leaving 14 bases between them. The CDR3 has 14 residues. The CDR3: CASSYGASGAGYTF. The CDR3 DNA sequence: TGTGCCAGCAGTTACGGGGCCTCCGGAGCTGGCTACACCTTC.

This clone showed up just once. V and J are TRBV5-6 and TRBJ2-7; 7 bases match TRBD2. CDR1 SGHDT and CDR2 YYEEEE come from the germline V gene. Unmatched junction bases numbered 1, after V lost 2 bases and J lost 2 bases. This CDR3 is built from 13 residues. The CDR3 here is CASSFGGAYEQYF. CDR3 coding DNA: TGTGCCAGCAGCTTTGGGGGGGCCTACGAGCAGTACTTC. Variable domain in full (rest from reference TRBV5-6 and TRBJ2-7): DAGVTQSPTHLIKTRGQQVTLRCSPKSGHDTVSWYQQALGQGPQFIFQYYEEEERQRGNFPDRFSGHQFPNYSSELNVNALLLGDSALYLCASSFGGAYEQYFGPGTRLTVT.

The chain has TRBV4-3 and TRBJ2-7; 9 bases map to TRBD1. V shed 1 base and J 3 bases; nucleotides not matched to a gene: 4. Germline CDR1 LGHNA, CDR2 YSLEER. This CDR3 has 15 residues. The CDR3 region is CASSQGWGQGYEQYF. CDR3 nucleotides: TGCGCCAGCAGCCAAGGATGGGGACAGGGCTACGAGCAGTACTTC.

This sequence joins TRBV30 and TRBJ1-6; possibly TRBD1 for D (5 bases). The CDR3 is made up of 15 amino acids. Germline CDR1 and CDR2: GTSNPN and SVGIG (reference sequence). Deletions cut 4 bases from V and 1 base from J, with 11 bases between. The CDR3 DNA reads TGTGCCTGGACCGGGGAGGGGTCCTATAATTCACCCCTCCACTTT. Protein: CAWTGEGSYNSPLHF.

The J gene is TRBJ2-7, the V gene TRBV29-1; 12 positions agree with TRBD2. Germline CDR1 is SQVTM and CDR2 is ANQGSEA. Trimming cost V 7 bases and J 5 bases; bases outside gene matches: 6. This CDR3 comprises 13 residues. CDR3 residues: CSAWTSGTNEQYF. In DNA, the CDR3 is TGCAGCGCCTGGACTAGCGGGACCAACGAGCAGTACTTC.

The CDR3 region is CASSSFFSGPTHNEQFF. The CDR3 nucleotides are TGTGCCAGCAGCTCTTTCTTTAGCGGGCCAACACACAATGAGCAGTTCTTC. The chain links TRBV11-2 to TRBJ2-1; 7 bases match TRBD2. Germline CDR1 and CDR2: SGHAT and FQNNGV. After removal of 4 bases from V and 5 bases from J, the junction contained 14 bases not matched to a gene. This CDR3 has 17 residues.

The CDR3 sequence is CASSPPKTGTYEQYF. CDR3 nucleotides: TGTGCCAGCTCACCACCTAAGACAGGGACCTACGAGCAGTACTTC. The rearrangement uses TRBV18 and TRBJ2-7, with 7 bases identical to TRBD1. The CDR3 length is 15 residues. Germline trimming cut 0 bases from V and 2 bases from J; bases unmatched to any gene: 4. CDR1 is KGHSH and CDR2 is LQKENI in the germline V gene.

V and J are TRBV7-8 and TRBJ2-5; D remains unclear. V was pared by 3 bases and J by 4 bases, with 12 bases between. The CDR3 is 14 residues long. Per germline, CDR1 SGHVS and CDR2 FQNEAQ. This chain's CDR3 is CASSLTYFGETQYF. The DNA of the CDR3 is TGTGCCAGCAGCTTGACTTACTTCGGAGAGACCCAGTACTTC.

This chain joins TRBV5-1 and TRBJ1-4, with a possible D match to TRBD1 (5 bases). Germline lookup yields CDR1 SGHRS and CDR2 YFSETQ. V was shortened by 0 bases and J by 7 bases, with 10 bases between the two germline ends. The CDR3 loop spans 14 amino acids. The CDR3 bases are TGCGCCAGCAGCTTGGAAAGGGGTGGTGAAAAACTGTTTTTT. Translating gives CASSLERGGEKLFF. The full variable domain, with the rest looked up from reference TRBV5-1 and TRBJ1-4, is KAGVTQTPRYLIKTRGQQVTLSCSPISGHRSVSWYQQTPGQGLQFLFEYFSETQRNKGNFPGRFSGRQFSNSRSEMNVSTLELGDSALYLCASSLERGGEKLFFGSGTQLSVL.

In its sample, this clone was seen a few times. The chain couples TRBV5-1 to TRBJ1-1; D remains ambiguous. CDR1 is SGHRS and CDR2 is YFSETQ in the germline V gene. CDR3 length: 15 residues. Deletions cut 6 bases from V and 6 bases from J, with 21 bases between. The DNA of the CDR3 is TGCGCCAGCACAATCTCAGTTCGGGGTGACGCTGAAGCTTTCTTT. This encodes CASTISVRGDAEAFF.

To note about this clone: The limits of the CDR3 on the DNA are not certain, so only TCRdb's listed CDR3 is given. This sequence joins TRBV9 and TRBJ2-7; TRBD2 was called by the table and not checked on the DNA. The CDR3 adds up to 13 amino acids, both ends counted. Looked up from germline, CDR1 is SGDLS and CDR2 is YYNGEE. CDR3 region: CASSVGSGSEQCF.

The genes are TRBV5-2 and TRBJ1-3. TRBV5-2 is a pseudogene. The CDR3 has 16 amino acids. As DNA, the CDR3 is TGTGCCAGCAGCCAAAAGAGGAGAAGGCCTGGAAACACCATATATTTT. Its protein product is CASSQKRRRPGNTIYF.

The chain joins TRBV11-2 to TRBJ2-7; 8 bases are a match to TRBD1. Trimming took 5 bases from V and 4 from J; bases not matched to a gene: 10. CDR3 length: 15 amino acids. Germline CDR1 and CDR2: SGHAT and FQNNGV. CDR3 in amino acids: CASSMPGTGFYEQYF. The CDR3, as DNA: TGTGCCAGCAGCATGCCCGGGACAGGATTTTACGAGCAGTACTTC.

CDR3 nucleotides: TGTGCCAGCAGCTTACCAGGAACAGCCTCTGGGGCCAACGTCCTGACTTTC. This encodes CASSLPGTASGANVLTF. The chain combines TRBV7-9 with TRBJ2-6; D remains unclear. The CDR3 loop spans 17 amino acids. CDR1 is SEHNR and CDR2 is FQNEAQ in the germline V gene (reference sequence). V gave up 2 bases and J gave up 0 bases, with 11 bases separating them. Filled out from reference TRBV7-9 and TRBJ2-6, the complete variable domain reads DTGVSQNPRHKITKRGQNVTFRCDPISEHNRLYWYRQTLGQGPEFLTYFQNEAQLEKSRLLSDRFSAERPKGSFSTLEIQRTEQGDSAMYLCASSLPGTASGANVLTFGAGSRLTVL.

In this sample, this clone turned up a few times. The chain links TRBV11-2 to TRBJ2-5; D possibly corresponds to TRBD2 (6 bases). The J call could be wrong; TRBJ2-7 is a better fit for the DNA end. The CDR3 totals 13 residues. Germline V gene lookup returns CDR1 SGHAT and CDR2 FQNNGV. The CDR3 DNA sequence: TGTGCCAGCAGCCATAACGCGGGGTACGAGCAGTACTTC. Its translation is CASSHNAGYEQYF.

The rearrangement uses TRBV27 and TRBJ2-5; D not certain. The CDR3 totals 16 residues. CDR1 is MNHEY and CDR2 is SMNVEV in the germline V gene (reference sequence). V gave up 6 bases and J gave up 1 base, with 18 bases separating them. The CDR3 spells CASSTRWSSFQETQYF. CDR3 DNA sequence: TGTGCCAGCAGCACGCGGTGGTCGTCCTTCCAAGAGACCCAGTACTTC.

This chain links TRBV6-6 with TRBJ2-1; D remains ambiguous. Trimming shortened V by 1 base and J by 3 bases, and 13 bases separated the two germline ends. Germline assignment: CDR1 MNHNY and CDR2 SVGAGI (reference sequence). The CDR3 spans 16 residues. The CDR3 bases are TGTGCCAGCAGTTACTACCGCGGAAACATCTACAATGAGCAGTTCTTC. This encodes CASSYYRGNIYNEQFF.

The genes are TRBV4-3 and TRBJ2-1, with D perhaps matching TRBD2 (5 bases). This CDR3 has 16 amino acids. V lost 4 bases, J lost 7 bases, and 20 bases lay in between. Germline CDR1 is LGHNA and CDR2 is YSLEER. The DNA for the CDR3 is TGCGCCAGCAGCCCGGTTTGGCAGGCGTCGGGGAATGAGCAGTTCTTC. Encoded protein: CASSPVWQASGNEQFF.

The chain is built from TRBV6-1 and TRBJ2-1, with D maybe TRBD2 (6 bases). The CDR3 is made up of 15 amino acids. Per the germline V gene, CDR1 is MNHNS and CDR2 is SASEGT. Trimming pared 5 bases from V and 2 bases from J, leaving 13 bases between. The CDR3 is CASSPPGRPYNEQFF. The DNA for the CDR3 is TGTGCCAGCAGTCCACCAGGGAGGCCCTACAATGAGCAGTTCTTC.

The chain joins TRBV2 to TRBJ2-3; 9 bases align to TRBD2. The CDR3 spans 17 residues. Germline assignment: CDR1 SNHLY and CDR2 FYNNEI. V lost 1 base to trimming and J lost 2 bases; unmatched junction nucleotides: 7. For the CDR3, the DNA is TGTGCCAGCAGTGAAGGGCGGGGGGGCCCCCCCACAGATACGCAGTATTTT. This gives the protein CASSEGRGGPPTDTQYF.

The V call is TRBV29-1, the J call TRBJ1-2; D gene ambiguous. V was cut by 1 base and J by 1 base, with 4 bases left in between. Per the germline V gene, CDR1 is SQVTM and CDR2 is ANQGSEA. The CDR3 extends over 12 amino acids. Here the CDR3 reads CSVEGVNYGYTF. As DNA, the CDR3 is TGCAGCGTTGAAGGAGTTAACTATGGCTACACCTTC.

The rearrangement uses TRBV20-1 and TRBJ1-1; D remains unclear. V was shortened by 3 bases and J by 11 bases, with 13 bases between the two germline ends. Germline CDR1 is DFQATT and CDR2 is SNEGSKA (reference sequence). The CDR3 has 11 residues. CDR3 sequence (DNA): TGCAGTGCTAGGTCGGGGAATAGGGCTTTCTTT. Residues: CSARSGNRAFF.

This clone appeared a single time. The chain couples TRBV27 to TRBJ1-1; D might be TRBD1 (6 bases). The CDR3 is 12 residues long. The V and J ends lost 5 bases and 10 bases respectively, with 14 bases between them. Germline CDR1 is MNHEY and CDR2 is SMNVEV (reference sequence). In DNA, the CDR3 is TGTGCCAGCAGTAAATTGACAGGACGAGCTTTCTTT. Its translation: CASSKLTGRAFF.

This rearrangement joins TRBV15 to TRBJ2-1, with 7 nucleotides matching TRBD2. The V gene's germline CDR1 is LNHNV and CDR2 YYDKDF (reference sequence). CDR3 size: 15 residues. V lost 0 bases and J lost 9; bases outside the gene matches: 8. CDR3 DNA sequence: TGTGCCACCAGCAGAGATTTTTGGGAGGGAGGTGAGCAGTTCTTC. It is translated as CATSRDFWEGGEQFF. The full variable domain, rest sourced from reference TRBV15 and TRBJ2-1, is DAMVIQNPRYQVTQFGKPVTLSCSQTLNHNVMYWYQQKSSQAPKLLFHYYDKDFNNEADTPDNFQSRRPNTSFCFLDIRSPGLGDTAMYLCATSRDFWEGGEQFFGPGTRLTVL.

The DNA of the CDR3 is TGTGCCTGGAGAGGGACAGAAGCTTTCTTT. This codes for CAWRGTEAFF. The chain is built from TRBV30 and TRBJ1-1; the D gene is possibly TRBD1 (6 bases). The V end was cut by 3 bases, the J end by 8 bases, with 7 bases between. This CDR3 contains 10 residues. Germline assignment: CDR1 GTSNPN and CDR2 SVGIG (reference sequence).

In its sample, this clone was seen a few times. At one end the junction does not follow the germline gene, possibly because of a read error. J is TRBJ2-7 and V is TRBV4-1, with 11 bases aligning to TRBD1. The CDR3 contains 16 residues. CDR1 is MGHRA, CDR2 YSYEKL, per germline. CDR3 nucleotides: TGTGCCAGCAGCCAAGAACCCGGGACAGGGGGCTACGAGCAGTACTTC. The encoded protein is CASSQEPGTGGYEQYF.